The clone carrying this TCR beta chain was seen a single time. This CDR3 comprises 14 residues. The V end was cut by 4 bases, the J end by 2 bases, with 12 bases between. Per the germline V gene, CDR1 is SGHNT and CDR2 is YYREEE (reference sequence). This entry comes from a study of T cell responses to AZD1222 COVID-19 vaccine. Generated by immunoSEQ multiplex PCR, the TCRdb table keeps only in-frame clones and is missing some. The profile shows around 140,000 clones, about nine tenths of them singletons. The clonotype comes from an adult who received the AZD1222 COVID-19 vaccine. Sample: peripheral blood, taken 28 days after the second AZD1222 dose. V gene TRBV5-4 combines with J gene TRBJ1-2; perhaps TRBD1 as D (6 bases). The CDR3 reads CASSPGALNYGYTF. The CDR3 coding sequence is TGTGCCAGCAGCCCAGGGGCGCTAAACTATGGCTACACCTTC.